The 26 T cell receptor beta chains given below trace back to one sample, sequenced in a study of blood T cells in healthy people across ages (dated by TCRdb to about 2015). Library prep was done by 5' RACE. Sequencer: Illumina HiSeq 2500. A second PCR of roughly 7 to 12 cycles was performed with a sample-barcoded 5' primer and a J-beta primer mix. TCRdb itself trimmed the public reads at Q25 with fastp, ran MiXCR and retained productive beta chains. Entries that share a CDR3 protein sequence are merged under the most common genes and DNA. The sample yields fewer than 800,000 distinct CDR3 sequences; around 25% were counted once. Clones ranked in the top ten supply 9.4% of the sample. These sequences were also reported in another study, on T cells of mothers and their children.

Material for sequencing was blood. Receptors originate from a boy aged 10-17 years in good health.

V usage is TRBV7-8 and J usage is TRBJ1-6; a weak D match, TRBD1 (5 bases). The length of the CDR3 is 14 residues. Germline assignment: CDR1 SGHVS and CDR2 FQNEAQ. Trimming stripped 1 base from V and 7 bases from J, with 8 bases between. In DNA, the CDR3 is TGTGCCAGCAGCTTAGGAGGGACCAATTCACCCCTCCACTTT. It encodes CASSLGGTNSPLHF.

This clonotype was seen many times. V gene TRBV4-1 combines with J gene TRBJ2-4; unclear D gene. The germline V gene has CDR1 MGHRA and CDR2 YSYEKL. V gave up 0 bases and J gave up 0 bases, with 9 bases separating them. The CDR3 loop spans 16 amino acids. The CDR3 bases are TGCGCCAGCAGCCAAGAAGAAGCTATAGCCAAAAACATTCAGTACTTC. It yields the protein CASSQEEAIAKNIQYF.

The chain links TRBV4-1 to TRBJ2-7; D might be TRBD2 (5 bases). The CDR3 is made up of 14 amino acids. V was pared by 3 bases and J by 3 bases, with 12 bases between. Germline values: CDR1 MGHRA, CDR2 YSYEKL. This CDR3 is CASSQIEGVYEQYF. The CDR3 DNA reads TGCGCCAGCAGCCAGATAGAGGGTGTCTACGAGCAGTACTTC.

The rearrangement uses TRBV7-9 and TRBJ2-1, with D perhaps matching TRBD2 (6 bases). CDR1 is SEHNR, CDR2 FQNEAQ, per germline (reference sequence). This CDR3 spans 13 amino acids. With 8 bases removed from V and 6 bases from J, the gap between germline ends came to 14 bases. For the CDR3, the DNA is TGTGCCAGCCAATCACGGAGGGGCAATGAGCAGTTCTTC. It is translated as CASQSRRGNEQFF. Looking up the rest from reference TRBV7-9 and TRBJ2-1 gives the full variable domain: DTGVSQNPRHKITKRGQNVTFRCDPISEHNRLYWYRQTLGQGPEFLTYFQNEAQLEKSRLLSDRFSAERPKGSFSTLEIQRTEQGDSAMYLCASQSRRGNEQFFGPGTRLTVL.

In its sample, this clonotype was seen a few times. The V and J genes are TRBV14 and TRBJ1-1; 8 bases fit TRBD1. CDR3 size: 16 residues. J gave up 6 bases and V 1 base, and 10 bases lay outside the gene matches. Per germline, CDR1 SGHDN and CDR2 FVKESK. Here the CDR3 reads CASSQVSGTGNPEAFF. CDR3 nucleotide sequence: TGTGCCAGCAGCCAAGTATCCGGGACAGGAAATCCTGAAGCTTTCTTT. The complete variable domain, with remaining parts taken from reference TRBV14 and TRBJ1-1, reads EAGVTQFPSHSVIEKGQTVTLRCDPISGHDNLYWYRRVMGKEIKFLLHFVKESKQDESGMPNNRFLAERTGGTYSTLKVQPAELEDSGVYFCASSQVSGTGNPEAFFGQGTRLTVV.

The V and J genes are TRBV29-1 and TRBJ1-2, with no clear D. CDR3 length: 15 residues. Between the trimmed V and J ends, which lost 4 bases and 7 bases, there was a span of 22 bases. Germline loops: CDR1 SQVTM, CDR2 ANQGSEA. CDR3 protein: CSVAGLIGLGGGYTF. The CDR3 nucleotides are TGCAGCGTTGCCGGCCTGATTGGTTTGGGTGGTGGCTACACCTTC.

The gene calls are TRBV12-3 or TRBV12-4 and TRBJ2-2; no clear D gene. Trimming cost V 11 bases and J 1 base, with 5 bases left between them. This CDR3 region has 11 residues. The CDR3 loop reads CAVENTGELFF. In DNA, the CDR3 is TGTGCCGTGGAGAACACCGGGGAGCTGTTTTTT.

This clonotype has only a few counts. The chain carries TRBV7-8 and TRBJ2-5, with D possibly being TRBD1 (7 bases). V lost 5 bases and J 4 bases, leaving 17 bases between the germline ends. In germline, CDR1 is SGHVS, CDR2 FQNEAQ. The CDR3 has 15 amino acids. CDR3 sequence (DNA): TGTGCCAGCAGCGGCCAGGGGGGAGTCGGAGAGACCCAGTACTTC. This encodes CASSGQGGVGETQYF. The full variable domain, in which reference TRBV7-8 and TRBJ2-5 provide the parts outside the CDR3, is GAGVSQSPRYKVAKRGQDVALRCDPISGHVSLFWYQQALGQGPEFLTYFQNEAQLDKSGLPSDRFFAERPEGSVSTLKIQRTQQEDSAVYLCASSGQGGVGETQYFGPGTRLLVL.

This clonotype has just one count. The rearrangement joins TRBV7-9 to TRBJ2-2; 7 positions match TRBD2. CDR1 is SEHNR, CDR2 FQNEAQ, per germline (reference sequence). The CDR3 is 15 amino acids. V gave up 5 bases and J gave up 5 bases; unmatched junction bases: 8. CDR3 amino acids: CASSLPRAGTGELFF. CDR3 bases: TGTGCCAGCAGCCTACCCCGAGCGGGGACCGGGGAGCTGTTTTTT. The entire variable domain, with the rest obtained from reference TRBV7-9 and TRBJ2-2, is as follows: DTGVSQNPRHKITKRGQNVTFRCDPISEHNRLYWYRQTLGQGPEFLTYFQNEAQLEKSRLLSDRFSAERPKGSFSTLEIQRTEQGDSAMYLCASSLPRAGTGELFFGEGSRLTVL.

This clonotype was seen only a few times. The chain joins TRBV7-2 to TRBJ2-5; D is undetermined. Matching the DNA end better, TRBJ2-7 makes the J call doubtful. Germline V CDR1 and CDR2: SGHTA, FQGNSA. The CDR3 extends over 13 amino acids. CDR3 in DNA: TGTGCCAGCGGCCAAGCCGACTCTTACGAGCAGTACTTC. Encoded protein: CASGQADSYEQYF.

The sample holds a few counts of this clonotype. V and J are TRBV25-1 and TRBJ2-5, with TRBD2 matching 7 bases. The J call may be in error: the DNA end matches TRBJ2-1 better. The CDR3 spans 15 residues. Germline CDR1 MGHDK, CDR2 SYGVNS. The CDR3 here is CASSEIGAGNNEQFF. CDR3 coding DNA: TGTGCCAGCAGTGAAATAGGAGCGGGAAACAATGAGCAGTTCTTC.

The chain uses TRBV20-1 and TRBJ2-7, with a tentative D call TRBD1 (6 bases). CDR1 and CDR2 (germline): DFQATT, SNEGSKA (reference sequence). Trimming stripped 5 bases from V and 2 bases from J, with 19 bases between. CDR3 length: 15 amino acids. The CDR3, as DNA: TGCAGTGCTCTTAATCCCCTGGGACAAACCTACGAGCAGTACTTC. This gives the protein CSALNPLGQTYEQYF.

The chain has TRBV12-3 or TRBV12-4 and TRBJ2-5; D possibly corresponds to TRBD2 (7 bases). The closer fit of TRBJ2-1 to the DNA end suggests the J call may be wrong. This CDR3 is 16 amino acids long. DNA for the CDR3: TGTGCCAGCAGTTTATTTTTGGGGGCGGGGGCTGTTGAGCAGTTCTTC. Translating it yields CASSLFLGAGAVEQFF.

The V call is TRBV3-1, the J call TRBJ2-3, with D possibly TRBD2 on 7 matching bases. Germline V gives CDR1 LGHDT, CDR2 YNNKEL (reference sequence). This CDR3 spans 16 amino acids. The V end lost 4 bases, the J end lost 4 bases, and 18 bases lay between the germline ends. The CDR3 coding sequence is TGTGCCAGCAGCCCTGCCTATGGGGGGGCCCCAGATACGCAGTATTTT. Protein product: CASSPAYGGAPDTQYF.

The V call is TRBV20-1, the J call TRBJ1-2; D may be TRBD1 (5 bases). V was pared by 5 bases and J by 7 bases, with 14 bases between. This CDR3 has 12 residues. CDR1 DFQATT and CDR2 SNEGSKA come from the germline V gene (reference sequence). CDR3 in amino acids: CSARPDRFGYTF. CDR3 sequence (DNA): TGCAGTGCTCGACCCGACAGATTTGGCTACACCTTC.

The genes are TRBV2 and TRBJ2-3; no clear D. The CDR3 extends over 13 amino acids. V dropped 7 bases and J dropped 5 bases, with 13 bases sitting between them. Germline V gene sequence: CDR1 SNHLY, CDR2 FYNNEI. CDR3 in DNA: TGTGCCAGCACCCCAGAAAGGGTAGATACGCAGTATTTT. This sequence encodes CASTPERVDTQYF.

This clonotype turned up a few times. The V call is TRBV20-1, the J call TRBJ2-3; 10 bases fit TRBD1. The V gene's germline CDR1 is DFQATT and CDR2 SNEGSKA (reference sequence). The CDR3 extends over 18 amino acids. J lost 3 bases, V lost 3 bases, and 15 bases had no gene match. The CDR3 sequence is CSASKAAGTGDSTDTQYF. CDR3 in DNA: TGCAGTGCTAGTAAGGCGGCAGGGACAGGGGATAGTACAGATACGCAGTATTTT.

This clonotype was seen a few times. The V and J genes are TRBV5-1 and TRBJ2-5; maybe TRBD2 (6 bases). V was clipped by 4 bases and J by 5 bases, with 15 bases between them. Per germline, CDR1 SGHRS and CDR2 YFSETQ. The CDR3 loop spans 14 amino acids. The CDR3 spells CASSQTGTWETQYF. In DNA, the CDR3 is TGCGCCAGCAGCCAAACCGGGACTTGGGAGACCCAGTACTTC. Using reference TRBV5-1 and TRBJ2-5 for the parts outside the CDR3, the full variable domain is KAGVTQTPRYLIKTRGQQVTLSCSPISGHRSVSWYQQTPGQGLQFLFEYFSETQRNKGNFPGRFSGRQFSNSRSEMNVSTLELGDSALYLCASSQTGTWETQYFGPGTRLLVL.

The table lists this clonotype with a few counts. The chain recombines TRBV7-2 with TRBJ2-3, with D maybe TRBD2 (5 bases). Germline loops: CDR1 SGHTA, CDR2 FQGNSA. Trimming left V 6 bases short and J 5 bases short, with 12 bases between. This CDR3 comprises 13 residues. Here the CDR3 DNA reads TGTGCCAGCAGACGGGGTGGGGTAGATACGCAGTATTTT. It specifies CASRRGGVDTQYF.

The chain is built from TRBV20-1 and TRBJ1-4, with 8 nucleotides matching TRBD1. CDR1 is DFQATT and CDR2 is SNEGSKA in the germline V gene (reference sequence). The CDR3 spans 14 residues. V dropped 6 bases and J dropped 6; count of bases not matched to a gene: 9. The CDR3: CSARQGLRDEKLFF. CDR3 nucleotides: TGCAGTGCAAGACAGGGGCTGAGGGATGAAAAACTGTTTTTT.

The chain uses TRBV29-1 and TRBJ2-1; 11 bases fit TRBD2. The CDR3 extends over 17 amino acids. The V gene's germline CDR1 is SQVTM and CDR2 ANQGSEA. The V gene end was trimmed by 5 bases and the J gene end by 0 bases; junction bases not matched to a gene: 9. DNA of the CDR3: TGCAGCGTTCCGGGGCTAGCGGGAGGTCCCTCCTACAATGAGCAGTTCTTC. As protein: CSVPGLAGGPSYNEQFF.

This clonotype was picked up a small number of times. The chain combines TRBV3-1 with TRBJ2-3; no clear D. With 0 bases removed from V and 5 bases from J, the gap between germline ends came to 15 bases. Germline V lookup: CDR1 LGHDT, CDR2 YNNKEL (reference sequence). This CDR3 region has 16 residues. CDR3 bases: TGTGCCAGCAGCCAAGAGGGTCGGCCGTTAAGAGATACGCAGTATTTT. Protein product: CASSQEGRPLRDTQYF.

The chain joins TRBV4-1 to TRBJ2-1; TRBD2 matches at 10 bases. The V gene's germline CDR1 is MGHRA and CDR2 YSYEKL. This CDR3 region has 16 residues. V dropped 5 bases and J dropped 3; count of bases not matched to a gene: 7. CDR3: CASSFGLADYYNEQFF. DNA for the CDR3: TGCGCCAGCAGCTTCGGACTAGCGGACTACTACAATGAGCAGTTCTTC.

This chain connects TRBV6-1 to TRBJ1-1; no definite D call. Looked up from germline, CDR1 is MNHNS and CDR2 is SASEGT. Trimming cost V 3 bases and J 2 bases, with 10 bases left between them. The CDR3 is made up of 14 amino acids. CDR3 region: CASSEGYRNTEAFF. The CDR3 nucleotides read TGTGCCAGCAGTGAGGGGTATAGAAACACTGAAGCTTTCTTT.

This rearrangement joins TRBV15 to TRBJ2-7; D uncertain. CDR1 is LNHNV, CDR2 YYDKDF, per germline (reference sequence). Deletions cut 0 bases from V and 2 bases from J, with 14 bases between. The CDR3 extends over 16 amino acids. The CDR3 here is CATSRDPRHPPYEQYF. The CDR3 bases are TGTGCCACCAGCAGAGATCCCCGGCACCCACCCTACGAGCAGTACTTC.

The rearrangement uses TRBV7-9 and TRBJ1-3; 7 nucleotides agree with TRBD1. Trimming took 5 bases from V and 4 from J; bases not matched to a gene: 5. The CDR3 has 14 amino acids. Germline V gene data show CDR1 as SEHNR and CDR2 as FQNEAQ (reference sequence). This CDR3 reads CASSRQGWGNTIYF. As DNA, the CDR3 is TGTGCCAGCAGCAGACAGGGCTGGGGAAACACCATATATTTT. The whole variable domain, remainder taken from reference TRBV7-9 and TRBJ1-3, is DTGVSQNPRHKITKRGQNVTFRCDPISEHNRLYWYRQTLGQGPEFLTYFQNEAQLEKSRLLSDRFSAERPKGSFSTLEIQRTEQGDSAMYLCASSRQGWGNTIYFGEGSWLTVV.